Listed here is a single T cell receptor (beta chain). The antigen remains undetermined. These data belong to a study of shared clonotypes between healthy human individuals. General study findings and limits: Collection of samples was limited to blood; tissue repertoires likely differ.

Template amounts of about 270 ng DNA, 30,000 or so T cell genomes, were employed in unsorted PBMC replicate PCRs. DNA from unsorted PBMC was sequenced on ten immunoSEQ deep assay plates. This table comes from immunoSEQ multiplex PCR, and its TCRdb copy is limited to in-frame clones, with some not included. The profile covers about 490,000 clones, with about 72% appearing a single time and around 12% taken by the ten largest. The study used 85 million or so PBMCs per unsorted sample for genomic DNA. V shed 8 bases, J shed 5 bases, and the junction held 4 bases outside the gene matches. The CDR3 is 14 residues long. CDR1 is LNHDA and CDR2 is SQIVND in the germline V gene (reference sequence).

Sequencing was performed on PBMCs. This sequence originates from a woman aged 40 to 50 in good health. Some clones in this sample may be carry-over from other donors' samples. The chain employs TRBV19 and TRBJ2-2; the match to TRBD2 covers 11 bases. The CDR3 DNA is TGTGCCAGTCGACTAGCGGGAATGACCGGGGAGCTGTTTTTT. It specifies CASRLAGMTGELFF.